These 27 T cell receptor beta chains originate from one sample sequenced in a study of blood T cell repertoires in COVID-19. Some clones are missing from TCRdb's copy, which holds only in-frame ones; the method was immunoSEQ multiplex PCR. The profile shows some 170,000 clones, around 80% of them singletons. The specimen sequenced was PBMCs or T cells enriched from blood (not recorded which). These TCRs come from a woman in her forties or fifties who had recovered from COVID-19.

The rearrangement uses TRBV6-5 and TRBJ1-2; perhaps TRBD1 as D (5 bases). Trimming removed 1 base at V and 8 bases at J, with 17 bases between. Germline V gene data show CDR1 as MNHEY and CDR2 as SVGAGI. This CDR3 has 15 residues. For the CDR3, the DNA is TGTGCCAGCAGTTACTATTTTGGGCAGGGTTGGGGCTACACCTTC. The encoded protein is CASSYYFGQGWGYTF.

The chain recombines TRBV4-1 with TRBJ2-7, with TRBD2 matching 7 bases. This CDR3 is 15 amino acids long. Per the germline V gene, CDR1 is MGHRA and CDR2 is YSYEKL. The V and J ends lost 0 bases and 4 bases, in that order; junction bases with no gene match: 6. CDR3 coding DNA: TGCGCCAGCAGCCAAGATACGACTAGCCCGTACGAGCAGTACTTC. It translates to CASSQDTTSPYEQYF.

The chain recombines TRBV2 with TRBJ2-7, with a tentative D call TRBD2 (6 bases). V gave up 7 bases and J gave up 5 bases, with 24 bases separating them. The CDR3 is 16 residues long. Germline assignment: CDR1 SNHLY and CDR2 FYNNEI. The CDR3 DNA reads TGTGCCAGCACCATACCTGGCGGAGGGGCCCAGAACGAGCAGTACTTC. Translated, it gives CASTIPGGGAQNEQYF.

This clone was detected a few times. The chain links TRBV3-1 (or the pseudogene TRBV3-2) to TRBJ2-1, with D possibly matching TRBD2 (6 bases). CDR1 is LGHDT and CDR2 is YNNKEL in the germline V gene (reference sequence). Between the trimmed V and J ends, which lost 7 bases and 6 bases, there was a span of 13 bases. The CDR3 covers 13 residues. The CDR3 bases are TGTGCCAGCACCATTGGACTAACCAATGAGCAGTTCTTC. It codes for CASTIGLTNEQFF.

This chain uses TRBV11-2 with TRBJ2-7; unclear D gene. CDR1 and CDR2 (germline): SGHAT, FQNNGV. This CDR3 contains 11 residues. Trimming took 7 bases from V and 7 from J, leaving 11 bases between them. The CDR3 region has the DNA TGTGCCAGCACCGCTCTCCGGGAGCAGTACTTC. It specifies CASTALREQYF.

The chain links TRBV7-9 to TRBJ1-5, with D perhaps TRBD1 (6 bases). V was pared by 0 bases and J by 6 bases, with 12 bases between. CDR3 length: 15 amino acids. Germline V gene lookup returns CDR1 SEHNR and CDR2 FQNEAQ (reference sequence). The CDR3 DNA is TGTGCCAGCAGCTTAGCAGGGGGAACGGGTCAGCCCCAGCATTTT. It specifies CASSLAGGTGQPQHF.

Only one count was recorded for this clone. The CDR3 loop is CATSIGDYEQYF. The DNA for the CDR3 is TGTGCCACCTCTATCGGGGACTACGAGCAGTACTTC. The chain combines TRBV6-5 with TRBJ2-7, with D perhaps TRBD2 (5 bases). This CDR3 is 12 amino acids long. V was shortened by 10 bases and J by 3 bases, with 13 bases between the two germline ends. Germline V gene sequence: CDR1 MNHEY, CDR2 SVGAGI.

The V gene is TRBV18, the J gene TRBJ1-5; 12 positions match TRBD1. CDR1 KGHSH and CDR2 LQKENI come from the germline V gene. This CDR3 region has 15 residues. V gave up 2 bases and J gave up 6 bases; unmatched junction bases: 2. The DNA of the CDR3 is TGTGCCAGCTCACCAGGGACAGGGGGCACTCAGCCCCAGCATTTT. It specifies CASSPGTGGTQPQHF.

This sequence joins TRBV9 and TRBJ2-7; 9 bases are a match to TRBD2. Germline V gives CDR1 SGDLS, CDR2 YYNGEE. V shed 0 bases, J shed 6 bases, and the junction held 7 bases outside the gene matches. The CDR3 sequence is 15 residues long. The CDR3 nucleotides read TGTGCCAGCAGCGTAGATAGCGGGAGAGGTGGCGAGCAGTACTTC. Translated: CASSVDSGRGGEQYF.

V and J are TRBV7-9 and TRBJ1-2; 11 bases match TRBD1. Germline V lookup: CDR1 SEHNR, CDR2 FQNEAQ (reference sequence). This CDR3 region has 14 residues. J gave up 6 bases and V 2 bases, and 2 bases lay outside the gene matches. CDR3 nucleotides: TGTGCCAGCAGCTTAACGGGACAGGGGGATGGCTACACCTTC. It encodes CASSLTGQGDGYTF.

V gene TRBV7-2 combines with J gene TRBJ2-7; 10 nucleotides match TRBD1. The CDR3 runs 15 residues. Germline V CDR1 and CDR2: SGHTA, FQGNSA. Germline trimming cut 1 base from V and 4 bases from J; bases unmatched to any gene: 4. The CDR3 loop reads CASSLGRTGGYEQYF. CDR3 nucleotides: TGTGCCAGCAGCTTAGGCAGGACAGGGGGTTACGAGCAGTACTTC.

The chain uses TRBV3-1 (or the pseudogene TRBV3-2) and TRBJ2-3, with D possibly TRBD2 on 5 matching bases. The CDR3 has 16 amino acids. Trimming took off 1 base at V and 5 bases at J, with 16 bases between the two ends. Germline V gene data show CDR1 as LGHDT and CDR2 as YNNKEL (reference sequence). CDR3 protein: CASSQVILSEGDTQYF. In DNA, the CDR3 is TGTGCCAGCAGCCAAGTCATCTTAAGTGAGGGAGATACGCAGTATTTT.

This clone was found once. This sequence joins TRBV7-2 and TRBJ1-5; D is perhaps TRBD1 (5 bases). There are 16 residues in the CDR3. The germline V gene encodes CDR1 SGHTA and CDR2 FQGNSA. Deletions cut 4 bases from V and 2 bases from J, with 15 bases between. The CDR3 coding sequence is TGTGCCAGCAGCTCCCCCTTCTCCAGGGGCAATCAGCCCCAGCATTTT. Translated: CASSSPFSRGNQPQHF.

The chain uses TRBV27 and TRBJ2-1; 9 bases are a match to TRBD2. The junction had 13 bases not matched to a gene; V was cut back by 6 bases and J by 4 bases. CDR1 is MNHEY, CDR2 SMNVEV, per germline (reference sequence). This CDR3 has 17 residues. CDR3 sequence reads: CASSQGGWLAGYNEQFF. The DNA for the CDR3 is TGTGCCAGCAGCCAGGGGGGTTGGCTAGCGGGGTACAATGAGCAGTTCTTC.

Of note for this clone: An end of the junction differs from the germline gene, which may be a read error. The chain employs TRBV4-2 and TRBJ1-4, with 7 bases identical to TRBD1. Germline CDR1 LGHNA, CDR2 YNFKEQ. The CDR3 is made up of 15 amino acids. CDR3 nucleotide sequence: TGTGCCAGCAGCCAAAACAGGGGTACTAGTGAAAAACTGTTTTTT. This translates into CASSQNRGTSEKLFF.

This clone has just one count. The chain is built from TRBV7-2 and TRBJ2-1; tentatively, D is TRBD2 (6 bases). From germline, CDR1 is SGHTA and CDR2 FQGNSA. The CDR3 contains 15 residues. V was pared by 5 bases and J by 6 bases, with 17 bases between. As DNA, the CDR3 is TGTGCCAGCAGCCTGGCTCGCGGGGAGTTCAATGAGCAGTTCTTC. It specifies CASSLARGEFNEQFF.

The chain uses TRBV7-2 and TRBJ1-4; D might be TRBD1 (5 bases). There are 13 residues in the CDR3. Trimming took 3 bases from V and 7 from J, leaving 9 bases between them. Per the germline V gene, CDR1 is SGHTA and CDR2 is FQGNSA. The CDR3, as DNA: TGTGCCAGCAGCTTTTTTAGGGGTGAAAAACTGTTTTTT. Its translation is CASSFFRGEKLFF.

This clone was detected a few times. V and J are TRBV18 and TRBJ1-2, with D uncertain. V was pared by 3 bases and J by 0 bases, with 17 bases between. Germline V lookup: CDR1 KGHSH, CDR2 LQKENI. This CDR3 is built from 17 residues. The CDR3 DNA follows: TGTGCCAGCTCACCGACCGGGTCCAAGACCCCTAACTATGGCTACACCTTC. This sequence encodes CASSPTGSKTPNYGYTF.

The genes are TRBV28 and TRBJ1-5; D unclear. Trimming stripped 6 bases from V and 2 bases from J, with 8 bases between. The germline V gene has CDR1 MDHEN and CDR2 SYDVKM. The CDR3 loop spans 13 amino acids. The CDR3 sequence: CASRIQRNQPQHF. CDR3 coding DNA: TGTGCCAGCAGAATACAGCGCAATCAGCCCCAGCATTTT.

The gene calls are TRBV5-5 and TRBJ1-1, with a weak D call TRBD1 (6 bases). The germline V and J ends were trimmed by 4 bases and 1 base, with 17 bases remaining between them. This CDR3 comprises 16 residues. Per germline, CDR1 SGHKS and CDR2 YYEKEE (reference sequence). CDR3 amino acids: CASSRTRQEPNTEAFF. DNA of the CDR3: TGTGCCAGCAGCCGCACAAGACAGGAACCGAACACTGAAGCTTTCTTT.

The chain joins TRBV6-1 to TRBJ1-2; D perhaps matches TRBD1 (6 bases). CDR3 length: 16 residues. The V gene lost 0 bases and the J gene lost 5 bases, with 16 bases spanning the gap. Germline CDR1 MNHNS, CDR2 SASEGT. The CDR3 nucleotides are TGTGCCAGCAGTGAAGCGGGGCCGGGGGGCTGGTATGGCTACACCTTC. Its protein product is CASSEAGPGGWYGYTF.

The DNA of the CDR3 is TGTGCCTGGAGCCTAGGGACAGGGGCACTCTTGACCGGGGAGCTGTTTTTT. Protein: CAWSLGTGALLTGELFF. This chain links TRBV30 with TRBJ2-2; 10 bases map to TRBD1. CDR1 is GTSNPN and CDR2 is SVGIG in the germline V gene (reference sequence). The CDR3 runs 17 residues. V was pared by 3 bases and J by 5 bases, with 12 bases of the junction left unmatched.

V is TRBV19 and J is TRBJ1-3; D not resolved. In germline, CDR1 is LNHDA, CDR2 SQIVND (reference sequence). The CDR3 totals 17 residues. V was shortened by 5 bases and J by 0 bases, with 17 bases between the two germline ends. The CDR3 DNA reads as TGTGCCAGTAGTCCTCTGCCACCAGGCCTCTCTGGAAACACCATATATTTT. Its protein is CASSPLPPGLSGNTIYF.

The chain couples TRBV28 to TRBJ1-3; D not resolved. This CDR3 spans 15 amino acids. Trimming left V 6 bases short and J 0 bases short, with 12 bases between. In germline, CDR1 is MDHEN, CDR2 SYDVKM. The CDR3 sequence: CASRPGYLSGNTIYF. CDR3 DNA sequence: TGTGCCAGCAGGCCGGGGTACCTCTCTGGAAACACCATATATTTT.

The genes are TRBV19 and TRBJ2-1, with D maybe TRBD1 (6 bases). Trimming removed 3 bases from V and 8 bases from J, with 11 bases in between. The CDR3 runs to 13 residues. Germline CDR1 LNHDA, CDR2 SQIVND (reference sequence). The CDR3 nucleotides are TGTGCCAGTAGTATCCCCAGGGGCGATGAGCAGTTCTTC. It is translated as CASSIPRGDEQFF. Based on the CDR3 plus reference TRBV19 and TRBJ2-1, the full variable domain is DGGITQSPKYLFRKEGQNVTLSCEQNLNHDAMYWYRQDPGQGLRLIYYSQIVNDFQKGDIAEGYSVSREKKESFPLTVTSAQKNPTAFYLCASSIPRGDEQFFGPGTRLTVL.

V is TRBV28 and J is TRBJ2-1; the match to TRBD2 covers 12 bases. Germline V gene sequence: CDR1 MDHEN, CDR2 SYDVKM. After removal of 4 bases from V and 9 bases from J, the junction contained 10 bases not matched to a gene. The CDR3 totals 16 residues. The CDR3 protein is CASSSQLAGGYGEQFF. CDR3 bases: TGTGCCAGCAGTTCCCAACTAGCGGGAGGTTATGGTGAGCAGTTCTTC. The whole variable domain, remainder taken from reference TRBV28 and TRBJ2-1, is DVKVTQSSRYLVKRTGEKVFLECVQDMDHENMFWYRQDPGLGLRLIYFSYDVKMKEKGDIPEGYSVSREKKERFSLILESASTNQTSMYLCASSSQLAGGYGEQFFGPGTRLTVL.

CDR3 protein: CASSQDQGTGGREQYF. Written as DNA, the CDR3 is TGTGCCAGCAGCCAAGATCAGGGGACAGGGGGCCGGGAGCAGTACTTC. The chain recombines TRBV3-1 (or the pseudogene TRBV3-2) with TRBJ2-7, with TRBD1 identical over 12 bases. Trimming took 0 bases from V and 7 from J; bases not matched to a gene: 7. Per germline, CDR1 LGHDT and CDR2 YNNKEL (reference sequence). CDR3 length: 16 residues.